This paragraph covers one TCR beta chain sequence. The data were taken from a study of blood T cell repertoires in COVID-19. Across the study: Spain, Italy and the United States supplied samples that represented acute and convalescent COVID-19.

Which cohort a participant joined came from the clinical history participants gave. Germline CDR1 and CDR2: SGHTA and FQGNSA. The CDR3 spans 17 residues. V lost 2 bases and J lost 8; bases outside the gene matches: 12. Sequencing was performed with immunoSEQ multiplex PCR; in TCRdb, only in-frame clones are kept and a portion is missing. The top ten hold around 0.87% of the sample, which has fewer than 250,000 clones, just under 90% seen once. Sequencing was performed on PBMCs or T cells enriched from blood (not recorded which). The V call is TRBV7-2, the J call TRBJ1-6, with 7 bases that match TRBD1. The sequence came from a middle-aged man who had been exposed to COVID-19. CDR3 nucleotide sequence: TGTGCCAGCAGCTTATTTGGGGCAGGGGGTAATTATTCACCCCTCCACTTT. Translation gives CASSLFGAGGNYSPLHF.